This passage covers 15 T cell receptor beta chains from one sample sequenced in a study of Graves' ophthalmopathy and Graves' hyperthyroidism. Transcripts of RNA were the source for amplifying TCR beta CDR3 regions. HTBI-primed RT-PCR formed the first round, and a multiplex PCR formed the second. TCRdb fed the multiplex PCR reads into MiXCR, producing one record per CDR3 protein. The sample has just over 400,000 distinct CDR3 sequences; under 25% are singletons. What was sequenced was peripheral blood. Receptors were obtained from a woman younger than 30 with stable Graves' hyperthyroidism.

About this clonotype itself: A clone one base away is much larger, so this may be a read error. The chain combines TRBV19 with TRBJ2-7; possibly TRBD2 for D (5 bases). The CDR3 spans 13 residues. Germline CDR1 LNHDA, CDR2 SQIVND (reference sequence). CDR3 region: CASSSKRFYEEYF. For the CDR3, the DNA is TGTGCCAGTAGTTCCAAGCGGTTCTACGAGGAGTACTTC.

This clonotype was seen at least ten times. The chain links TRBV20-1 to TRBJ1-1; 9 nucleotides line up with TRBD1. In germline, CDR1 is DFQATT, CDR2 SNEGSKA (reference sequence). The CDR3 sequence is 13 residues long. The junction had 5 bases not matched to a gene; V was cut back by 8 bases and J by 1 base. The CDR3 reads CSTGGNTNTEAFF. DNA of the CDR3: TGCAGTACAGGGGGCAATACGAACACTGAAGCTTTCTTT.

This clonotype has at least ten counts. CDR3 nucleotides: TGCGCCAGCAGCTTAGGGCTGTTTGAGACCCAGTACTTC. Protein product: CASSLGLFETQYF. The J gene is TRBJ2-5, the V gene TRBV5-1; no clear D gene. The V gene's germline CDR1 is SGHRS and CDR2 YFSETQ. Trimming stripped 2 bases from V and 5 bases from J, with 10 bases between. The CDR3 covers 13 residues.

Ten or more counts support this clonotype. This chain uses TRBV25-1 with TRBJ2-3; tentatively, D is TRBD2 (6 bases). Germline CDR1 and CDR2: MGHDK and SYGVNS. Trimming shortened V by 2 bases and J by 4 bases, and 22 bases separated the two germline ends. The CDR3 sequence is 18 residues long. In DNA, the CDR3 is TGTGCCAGCAGTGAAGGGGCGAGTATTGAGGGAGGATCAGATACGCAGTATTTT. It yields the protein CASSEGASIEGGSDTQYF.

This clonotype has at least ten counts. This rearrangement joins TRBV2 to TRBJ2-7; D may be TRBD2 (5 bases). V dropped 3 bases and J dropped 2 bases, with 5 bases sitting between them. The CDR3 contains 12 residues. Per germline, CDR1 SNHLY and CDR2 FYNNEI. CDR3 nucleotide sequence: TGTGCCAGCAGTGACGGGGCCTACGAGCAGTACTTC. Amino acids: CASSDGAYEQYF.

This clonotype was detected ten times or more. The V and J genes are TRBV5-1 and TRBJ1-1, with TRBD1 matching over 7 bases. Germline V gene sequence: CDR1 SGHRS, CDR2 YFSETQ. CDR3 length: 15 amino acids. The V segment lost 3 bases and the J segment 0 bases; nucleotides outside the gene matches: 5. CDR3 sequence (DNA): TGCGCCAGCAGCTCCCCGACAGGGATGAACACTGAAGCTTTCTTT. Protein sequence: CASSSPTGMNTEAFF.

This clonotype was counted many times. CDR3 protein: CASTVQSRQPQHF. The CDR3 coding sequence is TGTGCCAGCACGGTACAGTCGCGTCAGCCCCAGCATTTT. The genes are TRBV2 and TRBJ1-5; D gene unclear. Trimming stripped 7 bases from V and 6 bases from J, with 13 bases between. The CDR3 has 13 amino acids. Germline-derived CDR1 and CDR2 are SNHLY and FYNNEI.

The J gene is TRBJ2-7, the V gene TRBV7-9, with TRBD2 matching 9 bases. The CDR3 covers 13 residues. The trim removed 1 base at V and 8 bases at J, leaving 3 bases unmatched. The germline V gene encodes CDR1 SEHNR and CDR2 FQNEAQ (reference sequence). DNA of the CDR3: TGTGCCAGCAGCTTAGACCTAGCGGGAAAGCAGTACTTC. Protein product: CASSLDLAGKQYF.

This clonotype was counted at least ten times. The V gene is TRBV28, the J gene TRBJ1-1; D is ambiguous. The CDR3 loop spans 14 amino acids. Per germline, CDR1 MDHEN and CDR2 SYDVKM. The ends were cut back, 5 bases at V and 3 bases at J, with 13 bases in the middle. CDR3 nucleotide sequence: TGTGCCAGCAGTGACCGGCAGACCGACACTGAAGCTTTCTTT. Translated, it gives CASSDRQTDTEAFF.

The genes are TRBV6-5 and TRBJ2-2; 13 nucleotides line up with TRBD2. This CDR3 has 16 residues. V lost 0 bases, J lost 7 bases, and 2 bases stayed unmatched. Germline assignment: CDR1 MNHEY and CDR2 SVGAGI. This CDR3 is CASSYSTSGGNGELFF. CDR3 nucleotides: TGTGCCAGCAGTTACTCGACTAGCGGGGGGAACGGGGAGCTGTTTTTT.

This clonotype has a handful of counts. One end of the junction fails to match germline, which may point to a read error. The CDR3 protein is CASSWRQAGELCF. CDR3 DNA: TGTGCCAGCAGTTGGAGACAGGCCGGGGAGCTGTGTTTT. J is TRBJ2-2 and V is TRBV12-3 or TRBV12-4, with a tentative D call TRBD1 (6 bases). The CDR3 is 13 amino acids.

This clonotype was seen repeatedly, ten times or more. This chain connects TRBV6-1 to TRBJ2-7; TRBD2 aligns across 8 bases. Germline CDR1 and CDR2: MNHNS and SASEGT. V lost 6 bases and J lost 2; bases outside the gene matches: 12. The CDR3 contains 16 residues. CDR3 amino acids: CASSPVRGAFAYEQYF. For the CDR3, the DNA is TGTGCCAGCAGCCCGGTGCGGGGGGCCTTTGCCTACGAGCAGTACTTC.

This clonotype was picked up many times. This chain uses TRBV11-2 with TRBJ2-7, with D possibly being TRBD1 (6 bases). Deletions cut 7 bases from V and 3 bases from J, with 16 bases between. This CDR3 region has 14 residues. Germline CDR1 and CDR2: SGHAT and FQNNGV. CDR3 in DNA: TGTGCCAGCAAAACGGACAGACGCTTCTACGAGCAGTACTTC. As protein: CASKTDRRFYEQYF.

The genes are TRBV11-2 and TRBJ2-7, with a tentative D call TRBD1 (5 bases). CDR3 size: 17 residues. V was trimmed by 5 bases and J by 0 bases, leaving 20 bases between them. Germline V gives CDR1 SGHAT, CDR2 FQNNGV. The CDR3, as DNA: TGTGCCAGCAGCCAAAACCCCAGACAGCCCGACTCCTACGAGCAGTACTTC. Residues: CASSQNPRQPDSYEQYF.

This clonotype was seen at least ten times. The CDR3 loop reads CASSFFRTGVRYEQYF. The CDR3 nucleotides are TGCGCCAGCAGCTTTTTCCGTACAGGGGTGCGGTACGAGCAGTACTTC. The chain combines TRBV5-1 with TRBJ2-7, with 7 nucleotides matching TRBD1. CDR3 length: 16 residues. CDR1 is SGHRS, CDR2 YFSETQ, per germline. J lost 4 bases, V lost 2 bases, and 12 bases had no gene match.